The clone carrying this T cell receptor beta chain was observed a single time. Method: immunoSEQ multiplex PCR; TCRdb's copy keeps in-frame clones and lacks some. The sample includes around 200,000 clones, approximately 87% seen only once; the top ten take 2% to 3%. The data are from a study of blood T cell repertoires in COVID-19. The CDR3 sequence is 14 residues long. The trim removed 5 bases at V and 7 bases at J, leaving 6 bases unmatched. Germline V lookup: CDR1 MNHEY, CDR2 SVGAGI. This TCR was sampled from a man between 35 and 55 years old with active or convalescent COVID-19. The V and J genes are TRBV6-5 and TRBJ2-1; 9 nucleotides line up with TRBD2. Source material: peripheral blood. In DNA, the CDR3 is TGTGCCAGCAGTAGTTCTAGCGGGGCGAATGAGCAGTTCTTC. Translation: CASSSSSGANEQFF.